This is a list of T cell receptor beta chains from one sample in a study of blood T cells in healthy people across ages. MiXCR was run by TCRdb on the 5' RACE reads, yielding one entry per CDR3 protein. The sample has hundreds of thousands of distinct CDR3 sequences, roughly 32% seen once. The sample comprised blood. The source of these receptors is a woman older than 75 in good health. CDR3s include the opening cysteine and the closing phenylalanine or tryptophan. The D gene is left open where the match is weak. Clone size is shown for a subset of rows, as once, few, many or a class of expanded clone.

V gene	D gene	clone size	J gene	CDR3 DNA	CDR3 protein
TRBV27	-	-	TRBJ1-1	TGTGCCAGCAACCTTTATTGGGAGTCGGACACTGAAGCTTTCTTT	CASNLYWESDTEAFF
TRBV5-1	-	many	TRBJ2-7	TGCGCCAGCAGCTTGGAGGGCCTCTACGAGCAGTACTTC	CASSLEGLYEQYF
TRBV12-3/TRBV12-4	-	many	TRBJ2-3	TGTGCCAGCAGTTTAGCGGTCTGGGTAGCAGATACGCAGTATTTT	CASSLAVWVADTQYF
TRBV7-8	-	few	TRBJ1-5	TGTGCCAGCAGCCCCGGGGTTCTTCCCCAGCCCCAGCATTTT	CASSPGVLPQPQHF
TRBV3-1	TRBD1	many	TRBJ1-2	TGTGCCAGCAGCCACGGACAGGGAGGCGGCTACACCTTC	CASSHGQGGGYTF
TRBV7-2	-	few	TRBJ1-2	TGTGCCAGCAGCTTGCTCCAGGGTAGCGGCTACACCTTC	CASSLLQGSGYTF
TRBV2	-	many	TRBJ2-7	TGTGCCAGCACAGGCATGTACGAGCAGTACTTC	CASTGMYEQYF
TRBV7-2	-	many	TRBJ1-2	TGTGCCAGCAGTTTCTCTTTAACAGACAATGGCTACACCTTC	CASSFSLTDNGYTF
TRBV5-1	-	many	TRBJ2-1	TGCGCCAGCAGCTTTACAGGGACCTACAATGAGCAGTTCTTC	CASSFTGTYNEQFF
TRBV19	-	few	TRBJ1-1	TGTGCCAGTAGTATAAGAAGGGAGAACACTGAAGCTTTCTTT	CASSIRRENTEAFF
TRBV3-1	-	-	TRBJ1-2	TGTGCCAGCAGCGCGGGCAGGGCTTATGGCTACACCTTC	CASSAGRAYGYTF
TRBV6-2/TRBV6-3	-	few	TRBJ1-6	TGTGCCAGCAGTTACGGTGTAAATTCACCCCTCCACTTT	CASSYGVNSPLHF
TRBV20-1	TRBD2	-	TRBJ2-3	TGCAGTGCTAGAGGGACTAGCGGAGTTACAGATACGCAGTATTTT	CSARGTSGVTDTQYF
TRBV11-2	-	-	TRBJ2-3	TGTGCCAGCAGCATAACATCAGATACGCAGTATTTT	CASSITSDTQYF
TRBV27	-	many	TRBJ2-7	TGTGCCAGCACCGGACCTTCCTACGAGCAGTACTTC	CASTGPSYEQYF
TRBV7-2	TRBD1	many	TRBJ1-4	TGTGCCAGCAGCTTACGAGGGGGCGGCGAAAAACTGTTTTTT	CASSLRGGGEKLFF
TRBV12-3/TRBV12-4	TRBD2	-	TRBJ2-2	TGTGCCAGCAGTTTTTCTAGCGGGGGGGCCGGGGAGCTGTTTTTT	CASSFSSGGAGELFF
TRBV7-8	-	-	TRBJ2-2	TGTGCCAGCAGCTACGTCGAGGGGACCGGGGAGCTGTTTTTT	CASSYVEGTGELFF
TRBV20-1	-	many	TRBJ1-2	TGCAGTGCTAGAGAGAACAGTGCCTATGGCTACACCTTC	CSARENSAYGYTF
TRBV25-1	-	-	TRBJ1-3	TGTGCCAGCAGTCGCCGGGACACCATATATTTT	CASSRRDTIYF
TRBV5-1	-	many	TRBJ2-6	TGCGCCAGCAGCCCCGGGCCCAGCGGTGGGGCCAACGTCCTGACTTTC	CASSPGPSGGANVLTF
TRBV14	-	-	TRBJ2-2	TGTGCCAGCAGCCACAACAGCAACACCGGGGAGCTGTTTTTT	CASSHNSNTGELFF
TRBV7-8	-	many	TRBJ1-2	TGTGCCAGCAGCTTCGACGACAGAAGCTACACCTTC	CASSFDDRSYTF
TRBV20-1	TRBD2	many	TRBJ2-3	TGCAGTGCTAGATCCATGGGCGGGACTAGCGGGGGAACAGATACGCAGTATTTT	CSARSMGGTSGGTDTQYF